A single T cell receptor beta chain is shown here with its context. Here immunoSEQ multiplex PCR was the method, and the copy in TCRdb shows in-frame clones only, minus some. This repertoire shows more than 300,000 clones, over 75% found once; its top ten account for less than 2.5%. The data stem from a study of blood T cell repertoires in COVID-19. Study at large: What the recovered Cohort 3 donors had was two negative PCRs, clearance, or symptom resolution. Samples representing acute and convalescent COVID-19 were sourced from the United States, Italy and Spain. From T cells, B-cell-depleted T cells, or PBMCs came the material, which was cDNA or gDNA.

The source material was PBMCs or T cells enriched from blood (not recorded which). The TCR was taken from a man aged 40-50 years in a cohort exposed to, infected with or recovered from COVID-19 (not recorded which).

The CDR3 nucleotides are TGTGCCAGCAGCAAGGCTTCGGGGAGAGAGACCCAGTACTTC. The encoded protein is CASSKASGRETQYF. The chain has TRBV21-1 and TRBJ2-5; whether TRBD2, the table's D call, matches the DNA was not checked. TRBV21-1 is a pseudogene locus. The CDR3 contains 14 residues.